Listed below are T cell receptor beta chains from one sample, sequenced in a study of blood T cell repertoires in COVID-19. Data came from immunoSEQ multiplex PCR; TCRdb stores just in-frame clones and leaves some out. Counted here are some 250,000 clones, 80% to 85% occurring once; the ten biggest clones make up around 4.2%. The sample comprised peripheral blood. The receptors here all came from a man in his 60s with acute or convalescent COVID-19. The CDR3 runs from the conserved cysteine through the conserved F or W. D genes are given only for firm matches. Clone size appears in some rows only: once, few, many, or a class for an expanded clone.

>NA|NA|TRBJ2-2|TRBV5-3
TGTGCCAGAAGCCGCCAGTATGGGGAGCTGTTTTTT
CARSRQYGELFF
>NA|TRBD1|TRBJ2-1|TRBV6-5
TGTGCCAGCAGCAACACAGGGGCCTCCTACAATGAGCAGTTCTTC
CASSNTGASYNEQFF
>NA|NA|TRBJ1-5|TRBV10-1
TGCGCCAGCAGTGAGTTCGATGCCCCGGCGGGGAGCAATCAGCCCCAGCATTTT
CASSEFDAPAGSNQPQHF
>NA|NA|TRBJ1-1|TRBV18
TGTGCCAGCTCACCAACAGCAAGGAACACTGAAGCTTTCTTT
CASSPTARNTEAFF
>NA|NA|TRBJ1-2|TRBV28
TGTGCCAGCGCCATTGGGGGCCACTATGGCTACACCTTC
CASAIGGHYGYTF
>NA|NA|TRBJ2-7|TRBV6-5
TGTGCCAGCAGTTACACTTACAGGGACCCCTACGAGCAGTACTTC
CASSYTYRDPYEQYF
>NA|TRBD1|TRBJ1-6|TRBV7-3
TGTGCCAGCAGCTCCGGGACAGGGTCCTATTCACCCCTCCACTTT
CASSSGTGSYSPLHF
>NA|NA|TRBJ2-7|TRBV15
TGTGCCACCAGCAGCGGACTGACCTCCTACGAGCAGTACTTC
CATSSGLTSYEQYF
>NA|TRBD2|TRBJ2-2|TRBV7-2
TGTGCCAGCAGCCCCCGGACTAGCGCGAACACCGGGGAGCTGTTTTTT
CASSPRTSANTGELFF
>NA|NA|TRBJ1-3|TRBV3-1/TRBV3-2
TGTGCCAGCACCTCTGAAGGGGACACCATATATTTT
CASTSEGDTIYF
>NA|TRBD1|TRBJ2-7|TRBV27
TGTGCCAGCAGCCAGACAGGGGTGGAGTACTTC
CASSQTGVEYF
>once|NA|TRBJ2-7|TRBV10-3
TGTGCCATCAGAGAAGAGAACGGCGAGCAGTACTTC
CAIREENGEQYF
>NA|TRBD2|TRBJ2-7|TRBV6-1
TGTGCCAGCAGTGATGTGGGAGGGGCCTACGAGCAGTACTTC
CASSDVGGAYEQYF
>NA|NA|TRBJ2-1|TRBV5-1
TGCGCCAGCAGCTTGGGTGTTAGCGCGACCTACAATGAGCAGTTCTTC
CASSLGVSATYNEQFF
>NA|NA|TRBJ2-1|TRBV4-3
TGCGCCAGCAGCCCATTATGGGAGTCTTCCTACAATGAGCAGTTCTTC
CASSPLWESSYNEQFF
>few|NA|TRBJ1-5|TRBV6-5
TGTGCCAGCAGTATCGGGACATTTAGCAATCAGCCCCAGCATTTT
CASSIGTFSNQPQHF
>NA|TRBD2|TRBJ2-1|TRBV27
TGTGCCAGCAGTTTAGTAGCGGGAGGCCACCGTCAGTTCTTC
CASSLVAGGHRQFF
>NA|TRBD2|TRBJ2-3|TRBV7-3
TGTGCCAGCAGCTTAATATCCTCAGCTAGCGGTCGCACAGATACGCAGTATTTT
CASSLISSASGRTDTQYF
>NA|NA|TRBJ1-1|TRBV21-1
TGTGCCAGCAGCAAAGCGCTGGGGACAAGAGACACTGAAGCTTTCTTT
CASSKALGTRDTEAFF
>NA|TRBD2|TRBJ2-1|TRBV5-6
TGTGCCAGCAGCTCCATGGGGACTAGCGGCTACAATGAGCAGTTCTTC
CASSSMGTSGYNEQFF
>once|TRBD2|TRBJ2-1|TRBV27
TGTGCCAGCAGTTTTCGGACTAGCGCTGAACCTGCCTACAATGAGCAGTTCTTC
CASSFRTSAEPAYNEQFF
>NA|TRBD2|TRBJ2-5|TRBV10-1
TGCGCCAGCAGTGAGTCGCGGGGGGGGACCCAGTACTTC
CASSESRGGTQYF
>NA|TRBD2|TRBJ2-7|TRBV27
TGTGCCAGCAGTTTATTAAGCGGGAGCTCCTACGAGCAGTACTTC
CASSLLSGSSYEQYF
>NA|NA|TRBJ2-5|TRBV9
TGTGCCAGCAGCGTAGCTGCAGGGGCAGGGGAGACCCAGTACTTC
CASSVAAGAGETQYF
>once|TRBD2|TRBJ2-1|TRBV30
TGTGCTCTACTGAGCGGGGGGGCCTCCAATGAGCAGTTCTTC
CALLSGGASNEQFF
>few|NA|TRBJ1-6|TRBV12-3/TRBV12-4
TGTGCCAGCAGTTTCCGGTTCGGGGGGCTCTACTTT
CASSFRFGGLYF
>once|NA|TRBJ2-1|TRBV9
TGTGCCAGCAGCGTAGATTCCAGCTACAATGAGCAGTTCTTC
CASSVDSSYNEQFF
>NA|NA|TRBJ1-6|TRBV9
TGTGCCAGCAGCCCCCACAGGGACGTCTATAATTCACCCCTCCACTTT
CASSPHRDVYNSPLHF
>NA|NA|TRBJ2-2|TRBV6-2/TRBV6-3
TGTGCCAGCAGCGGAACAGGGACCGGGGAGCTGTTTTTT
CASSGTGTGELFF
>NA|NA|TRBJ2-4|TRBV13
TGTGCCAGCAGCCGCCAAACCGGGTCCCAAAACATTCAGTACTTC
CASSRQTGSQNIQYF
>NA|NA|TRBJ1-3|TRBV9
TGTGCCAGCAGCGTAGACAGCTCTGGAAACACCATATATTTT
CASSVDSSGNTIYF
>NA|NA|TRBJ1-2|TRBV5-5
TGTGCCAGCAGCTTGGTCGGGGGGCTCGGCTACACCTTC
CASSLVGGLGYTF
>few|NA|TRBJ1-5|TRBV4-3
TGCGCCAGCAGCCAACCCCAGGGGCCCGACAGCAATCAGCCCCAGCATTTT
CASSQPQGPDSNQPQHF
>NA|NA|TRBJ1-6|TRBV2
TGTGCCAGCAGGACAGAGTATAATTCACCCCTCCACTTT
CASRTEYNSPLHF
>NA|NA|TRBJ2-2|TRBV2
TGTGCCAGCAGTGAGCCGAGAACCGGCTGGGAGCACAACACCGGGGAGCTGTTTTTT
CASSEPRTGWEHNTGELFF
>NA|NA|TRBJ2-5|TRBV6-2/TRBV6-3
TGTGCCAGCAGTTACTCGAGTAGGCGGCGAGGTAGAGAGACCCAGTACTTC
CASSYSSRRRGRETQYF
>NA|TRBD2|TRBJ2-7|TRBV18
TGTGCCAGCTCACCACAGCGGGAGATTTCCTACGAGCAGTACTTC
CASSPQREISYEQYF
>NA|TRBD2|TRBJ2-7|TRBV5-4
TGTGCCAGCAGCTTGGGCGGGAGCTCCTACGAGCAGTACTTC
CASSLGGSSYEQYF
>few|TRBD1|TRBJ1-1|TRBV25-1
TGTGCCAGCAGTGAGGCGGGACAGGGGTTCGGAGCTTTCTTT
CASSEAGQGFGAFF
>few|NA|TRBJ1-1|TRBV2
TGTGCCAGCAGTGAACCCCGGGACACTGAAGCTTTCTTT
CASSEPRDTEAFF
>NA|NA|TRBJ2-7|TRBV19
TGTGCCAGTAGCCCCATCGAACAGGGTGGTGAAATGTACTTC
CASSPIEQGGEMYF
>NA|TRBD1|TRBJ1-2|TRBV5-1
TGCGCCAGCAGCCCCGGACAGGGAACGAATGGCTACACCTTC
CASSPGQGTNGYTF
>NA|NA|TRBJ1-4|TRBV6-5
TGTGCCAGCAGTTACGGCCAGGCTGGGGAAAAACTGTTTTTT
CASSYGQAGEKLFF
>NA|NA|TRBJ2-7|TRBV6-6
TGTGCCAGCGGGCAGGGTTCCTACGAGCAGTACTTC
CASGQGSYEQYF
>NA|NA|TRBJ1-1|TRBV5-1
TGCGCCAGCAGCTTGTCGTCCCTGAACACTGAAGCTTTCTTT
CASSLSSLNTEAFF
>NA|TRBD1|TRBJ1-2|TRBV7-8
TGTGCCAGCAGCTTAAATAACAGGGGGCCTTTTGGCTACACCTTC
CASSLNNRGPFGYTF
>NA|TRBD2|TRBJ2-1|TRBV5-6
TGTGCCAGCAGCGGACTAGCGGGATACGCTCGGTTCTTC
CASSGLAGYARFF